Sequencing of this TCR beta chain was carried out in a study of blood T cell repertoires in COVID-19. On the study more broadly: Whether acute or convalescent, the COVID-19 samples came from the United States, Italy and Spain. T cells, B-cell-depleted T cells, or PBMCs supplied cDNA or gDNA.

In the source study's methods: Quantification of nucleated cells was approximated via reference gene primer amplification. Clones were sequenced by immunoSEQ multiplex PCR, and TCRdb holds only the in-frame ones, with some missing. Clone size and V and J calls were adopted from that table, with D and trimming inferred from the DNA. This sample yields about 69,000 clones, of which more than 70% are seen a single time; around 47% belongs to the top ten. This CDR3 spans 13 amino acids. From germline, CDR1 is MNHEY and CDR2 SVGAGI. V lost 5 bases, J lost 3 bases, and 11 bases lay in between. The rearrangement uses TRBV6-5 and TRBJ2-7, with TRBD1 as a possible D gene (6 bases). The clonotype comes from a human donor in a cohort sampled during active COVID-19. The specimen sequenced was peripheral blood. The CDR3 sequence: CASSPGQYYEQYF. The CDR3 DNA reads TGTGCCAGCAGTCCAGGACAGTACTACGAGCAGTACTTC.